This T cell receptor (beta chain) was recovered during a study of blood T cell repertoires in COVID-19. The CDR3 is 14 residues long. Germline CDR1 is SGHAT and CDR2 is FQNNGV. The germline V and J ends were trimmed by 5 bases and 0 bases, with 11 bases remaining between them. The data were produced by immunoSEQ multiplex PCR, yet TCRdb's version contains in-frame clones alone and is incomplete. The profile shows about 250,000 clones, 70% to 90% of them singletons. The sequence came from a man aged 50-60 years with active or convalescent COVID-19. Sequenced material: peripheral blood. The V gene is TRBV11-2, the J gene TRBJ2-7; tentatively, D is TRBD1 (5 bases). CDR3 coding DNA: TGTGCCAGCAGCCCTTGGGGCAGCTCCTACGAGCAGTACTTC. Translating gives CASSPWGSSYEQYF.